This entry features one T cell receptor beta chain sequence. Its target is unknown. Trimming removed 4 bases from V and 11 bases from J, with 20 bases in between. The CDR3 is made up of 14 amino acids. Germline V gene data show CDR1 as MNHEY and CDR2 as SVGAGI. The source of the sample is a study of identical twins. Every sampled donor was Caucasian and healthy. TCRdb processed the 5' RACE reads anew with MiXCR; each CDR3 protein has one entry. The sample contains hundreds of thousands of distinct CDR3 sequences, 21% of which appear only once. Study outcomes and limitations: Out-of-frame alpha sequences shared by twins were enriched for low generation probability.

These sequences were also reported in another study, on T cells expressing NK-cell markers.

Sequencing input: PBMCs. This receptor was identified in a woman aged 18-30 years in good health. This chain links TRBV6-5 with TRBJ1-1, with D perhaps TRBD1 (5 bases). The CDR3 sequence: CASSSRDLGRSAFF. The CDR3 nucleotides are TGTGCCAGCAGTTCTAGGGACCTCGGGAGGAGTGCTTTCTTT.